This TCR beta chain comes out of a study of blood T cells in healthy people across ages. With a J-beta primer mix and a sample-barcoded 5' primer, a second PCR ran about 6 to 11 cycles. TCRdb re-derived calls from the 5' RACE reads in MiXCR, one entry per CDR3 protein. This table holds 870,000 or so distinct CDR3 sequences, more than 25% found once. The sample holds a few counts of this clonotype. Its antigen is currently unknown. Germline V CDR1 and CDR2: SNHLY, FYNNEI. The CDR3 runs 15 residues. Trimming cost V 1 base and J 5 bases, with 12 bases left between them. General study findings and limits: Unknown CMV status may confound age-related changes in expanded clones. Investigators treated diversity estimates from one million T cells as underestimates.

The sequenced sample was blood. V gene TRBV2 combines with J gene TRBJ1-5; no reliable D call. The sequence came from a woman of 80 years or more in good health. CDR3 nucleotide sequence: TGTGCCAGCAGTGAAGGTTGGAGAGGTTATCAGCCCCAGCATTTT. Translated: CASSEGWRGYQPQHF.